This passage covers 22 T cell receptor gamma chains from one sample sequenced in a study of gamma delta lymphoproliferative disorders and STAT genes. Sequencing used genomic DNA taken from PBMCs of patients and controls. TCRdb re-called the multiplex PCR reads via CATT. This repertoire shows some 2,500 gamma-chain clones, roughly 19% found once; its top ten account for roughly 58%. Sequencing was done on a sample of blood. The origin of the receptors is a human donor with gamma-delta T-cell large granular lymphocyte leukemia.

By frequency in the sample, this clone is medium-sized. The rearrangement links TRGV2 to TRGJ1 or TRGJ2. No J gene was available from TCRdb, and it was assigned here by a germline match of the DNA. Germline V lookup: CDR1 EGSNGY, CDR2 YDSYNSKV. The CDR3 length is 13 residues. The V segment lost 0 bases and the J segment 5 bases; nucleotides outside the gene matches: 4. CDR3: CATWDGPNYKKLF. The CDR3 bases are TGTGCCACCTGGGACGGGCCGAATTATAAGAAACTCTTT.

This clone turned up a few times. The V and J genes are TRGV5 and TRGJP1. No J segment appears in TCRdb, so it was assigned here by matching the sequence to germline. Germline CDR1 reads VINAFY; CDR2 reads YDVSNSKD. V shed 1 base and J 2 bases; nucleotides not matched to a gene: 10. The CDR3 loop spans 17 amino acids. CDR3 bases: TGTGCCACCTGGGACAGCCAGGAGGGGACCACTGGTTGGTTCAAGATATTT. It yields the protein CATWDSQEGTTGWFKIF.

Details on this clone: The same CDR3 can be traced to other DNA sequences in this sample. The chain couples TRGV10 to TRGJ1 or TRGJ2. The J gene, not given by TCRdb, was assigned here from a germline match of the nucleotide sequence. TRGV10 is identified as an open reading frame with a role that is uncertain. The CDR3 covers 12 residues. V trimming: 8 bases; J trimming: 6 bases; junction bases outside the gene matches: 8. The CDR3 coding sequence is TGTGCTGCGTGGGATTATAGTTATAAGAAACTCTTT. Protein product: CAAWDYSYKKLF.

This clone came up a few times. The chain employs TRGV8 and TRGJ1 or TRGJ2. No J gene is reported in TCRdb; it was inferred here by comparing the DNA with germline. After removal of 5 bases from V and 6 bases from J, the junction contained 7 bases not matched to a gene. This CDR3 is 12 amino acids long. Germline CDR1 VENAVY, CDR2 YDSYNSRV. The CDR3 region is CATWAFRYKKLF. CDR3 coding DNA: TGTGCCACCTGGGCGTTTCGTTATAAGAAACTCTTT.

The gene calls are TRGV4 and TRGJP1. TCRdb supplies no J gene; here it was assigned by aligning the nucleotide sequence to germline. V lost 3 bases to trimming and J lost 2 bases; unmatched junction nucleotides: 6. The CDR3 spans 15 residues. Germline lookup yields CDR1 EGSTGY and CDR2 YDSYTSSV. CDR3 in amino acids: CATWDMWTTGWFKIF. CDR3 coding DNA: TGTGCCACCTGGGATATGTGGACCACTGGTTGGTTCAAGATATTT.

This clone rates as medium-sized (0.01 to 0.1%). The chain uses TRGV2 and TRGJ1 or TRGJ2. The J gene, absent from TCRdb, was called here by matching the DNA to germline. The germline V gene encodes CDR1 EGSNGY and CDR2 YDSYNSKV. CDR3 size: 14 residues. Germline trimming cut 0 bases from V and 2 bases from J; bases unmatched to any gene: 4. In DNA, the CDR3 is TGTGCCACCTGGGACGGGCGGGATTATTATAAGAAACTCTTT. This codes for CATWDGRDYYKKLF.

The chain carries TRGV3 and TRGJ1 or TRGJ2. The J gene, absent from TCRdb, was called here by matching the DNA to germline. The V gene's germline CDR1 is VTNTFY and CDR2 YDVSTARD (reference sequence). The CDR3 sequence is 14 residues long. Germline trimming cut 2 bases from V and 3 bases from J; bases unmatched to any gene: 7. This CDR3 is CATWDNESYYKKLF. The CDR3 nucleotides read TGTGCCACCTGGGACAATGAGAGTTATTATAAGAAACTCTTT.

This clone is deemed medium-sized. V is TRGV11 and J is TRGJP1. The J gene, left out of TCRdb, was set here by checking the DNA against germline. TRGV11 counts as an open reading frame of uncertain function. The CDR3 has 14 residues. The junction had 17 bases not matched to a gene; V was cut back by 11 bases and J by 11 bases. The CDR3 DNA is TGTGCCTGCTCCACTGGGGGGAAAGGATGGTTCAAGATATTT. The encoded protein is CACSTGGKGWFKIF.

V and J are TRGV5 and TRGJ1 or TRGJ2. The J gene comes from matching the DNA to germline here; TCRdb lacks it. V shed 5 bases, J shed 8 bases, and the junction held 21 bases outside the gene matches. This CDR3 comprises 16 residues. From germline, CDR1 is VINAFY and CDR2 YDVSNSKD. This CDR3 is CATWANRTWVKNKKLF. In DNA form, the CDR3 reads TGTGCCACCTGGGCTAATCGGACGTGGGTGAAGAATAAGAAACTCTTT.

In regard to this clone: Other DNA sequences from this sample encode an identical CDR3 as well. CDR3 in amino acids: CATWDIWGGELF. As DNA, the CDR3 is TGTGCCACCTGGGACATTTGGGGGGGTGAACTCTTT. With the J gene uncalled, the V gene is TRGV4. The CDR3 is 12 residues long. The germline V gene encodes CDR1 EGSTGY and CDR2 YDSYTSSV.

This clone appeared a few times. The chain links TRGV2 to TRGJP2. No J gene was available from TCRdb, and it was assigned here by a germline match of the DNA. The CDR3 length is 16 residues. The ends lost 3 bases at V and 3 bases at J; junction bases unmatched: 10. Looked up from germline, CDR1 is EGSNGY and CDR2 is YDSYNSKV. CDR3 region: CATWDFAYGSDWIKTF. As DNA, the CDR3 is TGTGCCACCTGGGACTTTGCATATGGTAGTGATTGGATCAAGACGTTT.

The chain combines TRGV2 with TRGJ1 or TRGJ2. Since TCRdb gives no J gene, matching the DNA to germline was used here to assign it. CDR3 size: 15 residues. Per germline, CDR1 EGSNGY and CDR2 YDSYNSKV. The trim removed 1 base at V and 7 bases at J, leaving 13 bases unmatched. The CDR3 nucleotides read TGTGCCACCTGGGACGGCCCGCTATTCGGGTATAAGAAACTCTTT. This sequence encodes CATWDGPLFGYKKLF.

The rearrangement joins TRGV8 to TRGJ1 or TRGJ2. The J gene is absent in TCRdb and was assigned here via DNA matching to germline. The germline V gene has CDR1 VENAVY and CDR2 YDSYNSRV. The CDR3 has 13 amino acids. With V trimmed by 5 bases and J by 0 bases, 4 bases remained unmatched. Here the CDR3 DNA reads TGTGCCACCTGGGCTATGAATTATTATAAGAAACTCTTT. Translated: CATWAMNYYKKLF.

This chain joins TRGV9 and TRGJ1 or TRGJ2. The J gene was not available in TCRdb and was assigned here by matching the DNA to germline segments. V lost 2 bases, J lost 8 bases, and 6 bases stayed unmatched. The CDR3 length is 12 residues. The V gene's germline CDR1 is GITISATS and CDR2 ISYDGTV (reference sequence). In DNA, the CDR3 is TGTGCCTTGTGGGAGGCACTAGATAAGAAACTCTTT. This sequence encodes CALWEALDKKLF.

This clone was found a few times. The chain employs TRGV9 and TRGJ1 or TRGJ2. No J gene was available from TCRdb, and it was assigned here by a germline match of the DNA. Germline V gives CDR1 GITISATS, CDR2 ISYDGTV (reference sequence). This CDR3 comprises 12 residues. Germline trimming cut 6 bases from V and 4 bases from J; bases unmatched to any gene: 6. The CDR3 here is CALWWGYYKKLF. Written as DNA, the CDR3 is TGTGCCTTGTGGTGGGGGTATTATAAGAAACTCTTT.

This chain joins TRGV8 and TRGJP2. Here the J gene was assigned by germline matching of the DNA, as TCRdb has none. This CDR3 has 11 amino acids. After removal of 4 bases from V and 10 bases from J, the junction contained 3 bases not matched to a gene. Germline V gene sequence: CDR1 VENAVY, CDR2 YDSYNSRV. The CDR3 reads CATWEGWIKTF. The CDR3 DNA follows: TGTGCCACCTGGGAAGGTTGGATCAAGACGTTT.

About this clone: One end of the junction is discordant with germline, which a read error may explain. J is TRGJ1 or TRGJ2 and V is TRGV4. The J gene, not given by TCRdb, was assigned here from a germline match of the nucleotide sequence. Looked up from germline, CDR1 is EGSTGY and CDR2 is YDSYTSSV. CDR3 length: 10 residues. CDR3 DNA: TGTGCTACCTGGGATGAAGCGAAACTCTTT. Its translation: CATWDEAKLF.

A few counts support this clone. The chain combines TRGV2 with TRGJP2. TCRdb carries no J gene annotation; the J gene was assigned here by matching the DNA with germline. V shed 1 base, J shed 2 bases, and the junction held 10 bases outside the gene matches. The CDR3 loop spans 17 amino acids. From germline, CDR1 is EGSNGY and CDR2 YDSYNSKV. The CDR3 sequence: CATWDGSIYSSDWIKTF. The CDR3 bases are TGTGCCACCTGGGACGGCAGCATATACAGTAGTGATTGGATCAAGACGTTT.

This clone appeared a few times. This chain joins TRGV8 and TRGJ1 or TRGJ2. No J gene was available from TCRdb, and it was assigned here by a germline match of the DNA. Germline CDR1 reads VENAVY; CDR2 reads YDSYNSRV. With 5 bases clipped from V and 7 bases from J, the junction kept 5 bases outside the gene matches. CDR3 size: 11 residues. This CDR3 reads CATWVRYKKLF. CDR3 nucleotides: TGTGCCACCTGGGTGAGATATAAGAAACTCTTT.

Of note for this clone: Just one base apart from a much larger clone, this may be a read error. The V and J genes are TRGV10 and TRGJP1. TCRdb lists no J gene, so it was determined here by aligning the DNA to germline. TRGV10 is marked as an open reading frame, function uncertain. Unmatched junction bases numbered 20, after V lost 8 bases and J lost 7 bases. The CDR3 loop spans 17 amino acids. As DNA, the CDR3 is TGTGCTGCGTGGGATTATGATGGTTCGGCCAATGGTTGGTTCAAGATATTT. Translating gives CAAWDYDGSANGWFKIF.

The V and J genes are TRGV2 and TRGJ1 or TRGJ2. The J gene, not given by TCRdb, was assigned here from a germline match of the nucleotide sequence. Germline lookup yields CDR1 EGSNGY and CDR2 YDSYNSKV. V was pared by 0 bases and J by 2 bases, with 10 bases of the junction left unmatched. The CDR3 has 16 residues. Here the CDR3 DNA reads TGTGCCACCTGGGACGGGCTCAGGGTTCATTATTATAAGAAACTCTTT. Translating it yields CATWDGLRVHYYKKLF.

This clone was found a few times. J is TRGJ1 or TRGJ2 and V is TRGV4. Here the J gene was assigned by germline matching of the DNA, as TCRdb has none. The germline V gene encodes CDR1 EGSTGY and CDR2 YDSYTSSV. J lost 5 bases, V lost 0 bases, and 7 bases had no gene match. The CDR3 has 14 residues. CDR3 nucleotide sequence: TGTGCCACCTGGGATGGGCACTTGGATTATAAGAAACTCTTT. Amino acids: CATWDGHLDYKKLF.